This entry lists 23 T cell receptor beta chains sequenced from one sample in a study of cytomegalovirus exposure and HLA in healthy donors. The PCR employed 60 Vbeta primers together with 13 Jbeta primers. Profiled with immunoSEQ multiplex PCR; TCRdb holds only in-frame clones, not every one. The repertoire includes approximately 200,000 clones, about 80% of them detected once, and about 2% sits in the top ten. The sequencing input was PBMCs. The receptor set was obtained from a young woman in good health and CMV-seropositive.

The rearrangement joins TRBV19 to TRBJ2-1, with 10 nucleotides matching TRBD2. V gave up 5 bases and J gave up 4 bases; unmatched junction bases: 5. Germline CDR1 LNHDA, CDR2 SQIVND (reference sequence). This CDR3 is 15 amino acids long. The CDR3 loop reads CASSAGLAAYNEQFF. The CDR3 region has the DNA TGTGCCAGTAGTGCAGGACTAGCGGCTTACAATGAGCAGTTCTTC.

A single count supports this clone. This sequence joins TRBV6-1 and TRBJ2-3; no clear D gene. Germline V gives CDR1 MNHNS, CDR2 SASEGT. The V gene lost 4 bases and the J gene lost 3 bases, with 5 bases spanning the gap. The CDR3 contains 12 residues. The CDR3 DNA sequence: TGTGCCAGCAGTGCTCCGACAGATACGCAGTATTTT. Translation gives CASSAPTDTQYF.

The gene calls are TRBV4-3 and TRBJ2-3; 13 positions agree with TRBD2. The CDR3 is 18 residues long. Germline values: CDR1 LGHNA, CDR2 YSLEER. The V and J ends lost 0 bases and 6 bases, in that order; junction bases with no gene match: 9. CDR3 protein: CASSQDAGLAGAEDTQYF. CDR3 in DNA: TGCGCCAGCAGCCAAGACGCTGGACTAGCGGGGGCGGAGGATACGCAGTATTTT.

V is TRBV7-3 and J is TRBJ2-3; 9 bases are a match to TRBD2. The V gene's germline CDR1 is SGHTA and CDR2 FQGTGA. This CDR3 is 14 amino acids long. V lost 1 base and J lost 4; bases outside the gene matches: 0. CDR3 sequence reads: CASSLSGGADTQYF. In DNA, the CDR3 is TGTGCCAGCAGCTTAAGCGGGGGGGCAGATACGCAGTATTTT.

The table lists this clone with a count of one. The chain joins TRBV4-1 to TRBJ1-5; D is perhaps TRBD1 (6 bases). Trimming took 2 bases from V and 0 from J, leaving 11 bases between them. CDR1 is MGHRA and CDR2 is YSYEKL in the germline V gene. The CDR3 extends over 16 amino acids. In DNA, the CDR3 is TGCGCCAGCAGCCAACAGTACAGGGATAGCAATCAGCCCCAGCATTTT. Residues: CASSQQYRDSNQPQHF.

The rearrangement joins TRBV6-4 to TRBJ2-3; the D gene is possibly TRBD1 (5 bases). V shed 2 bases and J shed 5 bases, with 11 bases lying between them. This CDR3 region has 14 residues. Germline V gene sequence: CDR1 MRHNA, CDR2 SNTAGT. Written as DNA, the CDR3 is TGTGCCAGCAGTGACGGGCAGGGTGAAGATACGCAGTATTTT. Its translation is CASSDGQGEDTQYF.

This rearrangement joins TRBV27 to TRBJ2-7, with unresolved D. Germline values: CDR1 MNHEY, CDR2 SMNVEV (reference sequence). This CDR3 is built from 14 residues. Trimming left V 1 base short and J 2 bases short, with 9 bases between. CDR3 loop: CASSLLGSPYEQYV. In DNA form, the CDR3 reads TGTGCCAGCAGTTTATTGGGCAGCCCCTACGAGCAGTACGTC.

The V gene is TRBV25-1, the J gene TRBJ2-6, with D unresolved. Germline-derived CDR1 and CDR2 are MGHDK and SYGVNS. CDR3 length: 18 amino acids. The V end was cut by 3 bases, the J end by 0 bases, with 15 bases between. CDR3: CASSEGLLPTSGANVLTF. In DNA form, the CDR3 reads TGTGCCAGCAGTGAGGGCCTCCTCCCCACCTCTGGGGCCAACGTCCTGACTTTC.

This rearrangement joins TRBV18 to TRBJ1-3; D is possibly TRBD1 (6 bases). This CDR3 region has 14 residues. Deletions cut 3 bases from V and 4 bases from J, with 10 bases between. CDR1 and CDR2 (germline): KGHSH, LQKENI. Written as DNA, the CDR3 is TGTGCCAGCTCACCGTGGACAGAGGGAAACACCATATATTTT. It specifies CASSPWTEGNTIYF.

The chain joins TRBV14 to TRBJ2-5; possibly TRBD1 for D (5 bases). This CDR3 has 14 residues. Per the germline V gene, CDR1 is SGHDN and CDR2 is FVKESK. V was cut by 5 bases and J by 0 bases, with 10 bases left in between. DNA of the CDR3: TGTGCCAGCAGCGGACACCAATACCAAGAGACCCAGTACTTC. Translating it yields CASSGHQYQETQYF.

The chain employs TRBV7-2 and TRBJ2-1; 8 nucleotides match TRBD2. Germline V gene lookup returns CDR1 SGHTA and CDR2 FQGNSA. V lost 0 bases, J lost 8 bases, and 6 bases stayed unmatched. The CDR3 is made up of 15 amino acids. CDR3 coding DNA: TGTGCCAGCAGCTTAGCCATTAGCGGGGTGGATGAGCAGTTCTTC. It translates to CASSLAISGVDEQFF.

This clone has just one count. The rearrangement uses TRBV5-1 and TRBJ1-2, with 8 bases fitting TRBD1. Germline-derived CDR1 and CDR2 are SGHRS and YFSETQ. The CDR3 runs 17 residues. V trimming: 0 bases; J trimming: 4 bases; junction bases outside the gene matches: 11. The CDR3 region is CASSLDARGRGGYGYTF. The CDR3 DNA sequence: TGCGCCAGCAGCTTGGATGCCAGGGGGCGTGGTGGCTATGGCTACACCTTC.

This sequence joins TRBV4-1 and TRBJ2-5; a possible D gene is TRBD1 (5 bases). Per germline, CDR1 MGHRA and CDR2 YSYEKL. V was shortened by 1 base and J by 3 bases, with 9 bases between the two germline ends. CDR3 length: 14 residues. The CDR3 protein is CASSQAGYEETQYF. CDR3 DNA: TGCGCCAGCAGCCAAGCAGGGTACGAAGAGACCCAGTACTTC.

The CDR3 protein is CASSPWSGTGGDEQYF. The CDR3 coding sequence is TGTGCCAGCAGTCCCTGGTCCGGGACAGGGGGGGACGAGCAGTACTTC. The rearrangement links TRBV28 to TRBJ2-7; 11 bases align to TRBD1. V trimming: 5 bases; J trimming: 5 bases; junction bases outside the gene matches: 11. CDR1 is MDHEN, CDR2 SYDVKM, per germline. The CDR3 runs 16 residues.

This chain joins TRBV9 and TRBJ2-5, with TRBD2 as a possible D gene (6 bases). The CDR3 is 14 amino acids. Per germline, CDR1 SGDLS and CDR2 YYNGEE. V dropped 7 bases and J dropped 2 bases, with 15 bases sitting between them. The CDR3 DNA reads as TGTGCCAGCGGGCGGGGCGTGGGGCAAGAGACCCAGTACTTC. This codes for CASGRGVGQETQYF. The full variable domain, its missing parts supplied by reference TRBV9 and TRBJ2-5, is DSGVTQTPKHLITATGQRVTLRCSPRSGDLSVYWYQQSLDQGLQFLIQYYNGEERAKGNILERFSAQQFPDLHSELNLSSLELGDSALYFCASGRGVGQETQYFGPGTRLLVL.

The rearrangement links TRBV7-6 to TRBJ2-3; D perhaps matches TRBD2 (5 bases). Germline-derived CDR1 and CDR2 are SGHVS and FNYEAQ. Trimming cost V 4 bases and J 1 base, with 24 bases left between them. The CDR3 loop spans 19 amino acids. The CDR3 bases are TGTGCCAGCAGCTCGACATCATGGACTGGAGAATGGGGCACAGATACGCAGTATTTT. It specifies CASSSTSWTGEWGTDTQYF.

The count of this clone is one. The gene calls are TRBV19 and TRBJ2-5, with 7 positions matching TRBD1. Germline loops: CDR1 LNHDA, CDR2 SQIVND (reference sequence). The J segment lost 5 bases and the V segment lost 9 bases, leaving 6 bases of the junction unmatched. This CDR3 region has 12 residues. CDR3 region: CASRNRGETQYF. The CDR3 DNA reads TGTGCCAGCAGAAACAGGGGTGAGACCCAGTACTTC.

The V call is TRBV20-1, the J call TRBJ1-2; 7 bases agree with TRBD1. J lost 14 bases, V lost 5 bases, and 8 bases had no gene match. This CDR3 comprises 10 residues. CDR1 and CDR2 (germline): DFQATT, SNEGSKA (reference sequence). The CDR3 region has the DNA TGCAGTGCTTCCTCCGGGACAGAAACCTTC. Translation gives CSASSGTETF.

The chain carries TRBV5-1 and TRBJ2-1; D remains unclear. With 0 bases removed from V and 7 bases from J, the gap between germline ends came to 11 bases. This CDR3 contains 14 residues. Germline CDR1 is SGHRS and CDR2 is YFSETQ. The CDR3 coding sequence is TGCGCCAGCAGCTTGGTGAGCGATCCGAATGAGCAGTTCTTC. Amino acids: CASSLVSDPNEQFF.

This clone was recorded once. This chain uses TRBV2 with TRBJ1-3; D ambiguous. The CDR3 loop spans 17 amino acids. Germline V lookup: CDR1 SNHLY, CDR2 FYNNEI. Trimming shortened V by 2 bases and J by 4 bases, and 18 bases separated the two germline ends. CDR3: CASSESAADHLGNTIYF. In DNA, the CDR3 is TGTGCCAGCAGTGAAAGTGCGGCCGACCACTTAGGAAACACCATATATTTT. Together with reference TRBV2 and TRBJ1-3, the CDR3 gives the full variable domain: EPEVTQTPSHQVTQMGQEVILRCVPISNHLYFYWYRQILGQKVEFLVSFYNNEISEKSEIFDDQFSVERPDGSNFTLKIRSTKLEDSAMYFCASSESAADHLGNTIYFGEGSWLTVV.

This chain joins TRBV6-5 and TRBJ1-1, with D maybe TRBD1 (6 bases). The V end was cut by 8 bases, the J end by 1 base, with 11 bases between. Germline CDR1 and CDR2: MNHEY and SVGAGI. The CDR3 is made up of 13 amino acids. The CDR3 bases are TGTGCCAGCGGCAGGGGAGAGAACACTGAAGCTTTCTTT. Translating it yields CASGRGENTEAFF.

The chain joins TRBV7-9 to TRBJ2-7; D is possibly TRBD1 (6 bases). Germline CDR1 SEHNR, CDR2 FQNEAQ (reference sequence). The CDR3 loop spans 14 amino acids. CDR3: CSSSPWVQGFEQYV. Written as DNA, the CDR3 is TGTTCCAGCAGCCCCTGGGTGCAGGGGTTCGAGCAGTACGTC.

The chain uses TRBV6-1 and TRBJ1-6; no reliable D call. Trimming pared 7 bases from V and 14 bases from J, leaving 21 bases between. Germline V gene data show CDR1 as MNHNS and CDR2 as SASEGT. This CDR3 contains 14 residues. The CDR3 DNA follows: TGTGCCAGCACCTCCCGATTCCAGCGGGATGCCCTCCACTTT. Translating gives CASTSRFQRDALHF.